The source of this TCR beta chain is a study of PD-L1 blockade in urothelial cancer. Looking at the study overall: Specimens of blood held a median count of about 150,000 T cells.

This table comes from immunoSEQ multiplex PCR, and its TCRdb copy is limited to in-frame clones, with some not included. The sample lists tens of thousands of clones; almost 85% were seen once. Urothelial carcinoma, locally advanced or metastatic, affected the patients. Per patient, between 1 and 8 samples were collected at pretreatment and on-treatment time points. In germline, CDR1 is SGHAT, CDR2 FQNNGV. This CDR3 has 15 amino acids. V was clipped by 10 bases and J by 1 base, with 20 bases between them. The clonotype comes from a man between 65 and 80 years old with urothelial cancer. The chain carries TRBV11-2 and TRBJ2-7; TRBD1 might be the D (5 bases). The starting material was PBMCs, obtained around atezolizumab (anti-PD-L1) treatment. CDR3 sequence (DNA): TGTGCCACAGGGTCGGCCTCAAGGGGATCCTACGAGCAGTACTTC. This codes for CATGSASRGSYEQYF.